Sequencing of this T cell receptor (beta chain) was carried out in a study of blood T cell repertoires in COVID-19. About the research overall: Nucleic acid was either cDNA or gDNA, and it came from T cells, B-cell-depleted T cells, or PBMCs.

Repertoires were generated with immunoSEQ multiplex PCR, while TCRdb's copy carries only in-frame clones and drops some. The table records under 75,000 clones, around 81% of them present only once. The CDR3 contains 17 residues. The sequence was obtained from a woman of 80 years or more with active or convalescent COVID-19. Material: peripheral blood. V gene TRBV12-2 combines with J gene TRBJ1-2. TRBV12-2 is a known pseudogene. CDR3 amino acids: CASRPLSRRGSYYGYTF. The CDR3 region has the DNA TGTGCAAGTCGCCCTTTATCTCGCCGGGGGAGTTACTATGGCTACACCTTC.